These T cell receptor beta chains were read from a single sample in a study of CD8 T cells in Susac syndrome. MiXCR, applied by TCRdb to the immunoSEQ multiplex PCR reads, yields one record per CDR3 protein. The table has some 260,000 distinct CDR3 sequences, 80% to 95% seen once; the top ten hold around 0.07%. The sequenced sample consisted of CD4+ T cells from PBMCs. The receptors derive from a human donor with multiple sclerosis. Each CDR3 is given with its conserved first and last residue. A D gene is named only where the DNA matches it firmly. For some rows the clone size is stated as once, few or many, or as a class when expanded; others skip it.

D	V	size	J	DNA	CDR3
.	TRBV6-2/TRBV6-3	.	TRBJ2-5	TGTGCCAGCCTCAACCCCCTACAGCGACGTCAAGAGACCCAGTACTTC	CASLNPLQRRQETQYF
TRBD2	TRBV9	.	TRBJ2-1	TGTGCCAGCAGCGTAACGGCGGGGGGGCCTGAGCAGTTCTTC	CASSVTAGGPEQFF
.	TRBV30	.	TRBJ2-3	TGTGCCCATTCAGGGGTTAACACAGATACGCAGTATTTT	CAHSGVNTDTQYF
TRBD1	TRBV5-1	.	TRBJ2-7	TGCGCCAGCAGCCGGGACAGCGGCGAGCAGTACTTC	CASSRDSGEQYF
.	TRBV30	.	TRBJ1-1	TGTGCCTGGAGACGGACGGCCCGGGACACTGAAGCTTTCTTT	CAWRRTARDTEAFF
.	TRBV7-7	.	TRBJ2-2	TGTGCTAGCAGCCGGAACCTAGAGAGCACCGGGGAGCTGTTTTTT	CASSRNLESTGELFF
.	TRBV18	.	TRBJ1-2	TGTGCCAGCTCACCAACCGAGGGCTTCGGCTACACCTTC	CASSPTEGFGYTF
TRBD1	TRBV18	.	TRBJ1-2	TGTGCCAGCTCACCGAATCCCGGGACAGGGGGCGTCGGTGGCTACACCTTC	CASSPNPGTGGVGGYTF
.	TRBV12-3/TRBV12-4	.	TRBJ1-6	TGTGCCAGCAGTTTGACACCTGAAGGGGTTTCACCCCTCCACTTT	CASSLTPEGVSPLHF
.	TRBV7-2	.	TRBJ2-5	TGTGCCAGCAGCTTAATTGCCAGGGAAGAGACCCAGTACTTC	CASSLIAREETQYF
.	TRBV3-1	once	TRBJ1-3	TGTGCCAGCAGCCAATGGCAGGGGCTCTCTGGAAACACCATATATTTT	CASSQWQGLSGNTIYF
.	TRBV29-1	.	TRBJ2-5	TGCAGCGGAAGCCGGGGGGCCGTCGAGACCCAGTACTTC	CSGSRGAVETQYF
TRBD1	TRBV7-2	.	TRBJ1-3	TGTGCCAGCAGCGAAGGGACAGGGGGCCTGAACACCATATATTTT	CASSEGTGGLNTIYF
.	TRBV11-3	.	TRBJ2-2	TGTGCCAGCAGCCCGCGGGACCCAGCGAGGGGGTCCGGGGAGCTGTTTTTT	CASSPRDPARGSGELFF
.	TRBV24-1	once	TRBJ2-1	TGTGCCACCAGTGGTCCGATTTGGGGCAAGTCAAGGGGTGAGCAGTTCTTC	CATSGPIWGKSRGEQFF
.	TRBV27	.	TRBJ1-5	TGTGCCAGCAGTTTATCAAGAGACTATAGCAATCAGCCCCAGCATTTT	CASSLSRDYSNQPQHF
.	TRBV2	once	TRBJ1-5	TGTGCCAGCACTCTCCCCGGGGATCAGCCCCAGCATTTT	CASTLPGDQPQHF
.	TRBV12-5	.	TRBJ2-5	TGTGCTAGTGGTTCAGGGCTGGGGCTAGGAGAAGAGACCCAGTACTTC	CASGSGLGLGEETQYF
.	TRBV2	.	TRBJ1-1	TGTGCCAGCAGTGTTCACTTGAACACTGAAGCTTTCTTT	CASSVHLNTEAFF
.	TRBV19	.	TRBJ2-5	TGTGCCAGTAGTATCCAGGCGGGGCAAGAGACCCAGTACTTC	CASSIQAGQETQYF
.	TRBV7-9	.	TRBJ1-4	TGTGCCAGCAGCTTAACGACTAATGAAAAACTGTTTTTT	CASSLTTNEKLFF
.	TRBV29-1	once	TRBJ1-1	TGCAGCGTGTGTGAGGGGAACACTGAAGCTTTCTTT	CSVCEGNTEAFF
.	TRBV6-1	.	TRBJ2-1	TGTGCCAGCACAGGACAAACATGGGGCAATGAGCAGTTCTTC	CASTGQTWGNEQFF
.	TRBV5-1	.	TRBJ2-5	TGCGCCAGCAGCCATTCCGACTTACAAGAGACCCAGTACTTC	CASSHSDLQETQYF
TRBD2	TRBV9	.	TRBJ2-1	TGTGCCAGCAGCCCGTCCGCGGGAGGGTATGATGAGCAGTTCTTC	CASSPSAGGYDEQFF
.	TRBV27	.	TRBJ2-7	TGTGCCAGCAGTCGCTCTAGGGGGGGGGCCTCTCTTCTGTACTTC	CASSRSRGGASLLYF
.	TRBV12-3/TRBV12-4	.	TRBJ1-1	TGTGCCAGCAGTTTAGGGCCGGACACTGAAGCTTTCTTT	CASSLGPDTEAFF
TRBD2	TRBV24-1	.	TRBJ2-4	TGTGCCACCAGTGATTCCGGGAGGGCCGGCAAAAACATTCAGTACTTC	CATSDSGRAGKNIQYF
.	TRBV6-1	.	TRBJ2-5	TGTGCCAGCAGTGAAGGTTCGCGGACCCAGTACTTC	CASSEGSRTQYF
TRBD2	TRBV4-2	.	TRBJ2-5	TGTGCCAGCAGCCAAGATAGTCTAGCGGGGAGCCAAGAGACCCAGTACTTC	CASSQDSLAGSQETQYF
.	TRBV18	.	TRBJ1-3	TGTGCCAGCTCACAACCATGGGACACCATATATTTT	CASSQPWDTIYF
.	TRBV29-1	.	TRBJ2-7	TGCAGCGTTGAAGGGGGGGTGCGGGGGCCCGGGGAGCAGTACTTC	CSVEGGVRGPGEQYF
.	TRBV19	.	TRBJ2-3	TGTGCCAGTAGTATATCACAGGGCACAGATACGCAGTATTTT	CASSISQGTDTQYF
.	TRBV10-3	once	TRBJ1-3	TGTGCCATCGGCATCTCTGGAAACACCATATATTTT	CAIGISGNTIYF
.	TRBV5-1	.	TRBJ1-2	TGCGCCAGCAGCTTGCCCCAGGGGAAAGACTATGGCTACACCTTC	CASSLPQGKDYGYTF
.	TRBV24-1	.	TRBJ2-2	TGTGCCACGAGGGGGGGCAACACCGGGGAGCTGTTTTTT	CATRGGNTGELFF
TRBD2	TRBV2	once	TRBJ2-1	TGTGCCAGCAGTGGAGAAGCGGGGAATGAGCAGTTCTTC	CASSGEAGNEQFF
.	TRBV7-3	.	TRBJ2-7	TGTGCCAGCAGCTCATCAGGCTCCTTAGAGCAGTACTTC	CASSSSGSLEQYF